This passage covers 18 T cell receptor beta chains from one sample sequenced in a study of blood T cells in healthy people across ages. A second PCR, run for roughly 7 to 12 cycles, used a sample-barcoded 5' primer plus a J-beta primer mix. TCRdb redid the calling of the 5' RACE reads with MiXCR, one entry per CDR3 protein. The sample has more than 700,000 distinct CDR3 sequences, 35% to 60% seen once; the top ten hold 15% to 20%. The source material was blood. The receptors shown here come from an elderly man in good health.

This chain links TRBV25-1 with TRBJ2-7; 11 bases are a match to TRBD1. Germline CDR1 is MGHDK and CDR2 is SYGVNS. This CDR3 is 13 amino acids long. V gave up 6 bases and J gave up 5 bases; unmatched junction bases: 3. The CDR3 DNA follows: TGTGCCAGCAGCCGGGGACAGGGGGACGAGCAGTACTTC. Translating gives CASSRGQGDEQYF.

This clonotype has ten or more counts. The chain joins TRBV29-1 to TRBJ2-7, with 8 bases identical to TRBD1. CDR3 length: 12 residues. Per germline, CDR1 SQVTM and CDR2 ANQGSEA. Trimming cost V 2 bases and J 4 bases; bases outside gene matches: 1. The CDR3 region is CSVEQGAYEQYF. CDR3 bases: TGCAGCGTTGAACAGGGGGCTTACGAGCAGTACTTC.

The chain recombines TRBV12-3 or TRBV12-4 with TRBJ1-1; D not resolved. The CDR3 contains 13 residues. V dropped 8 bases and J dropped 10 bases, with 20 bases sitting between them. CDR3 sequence (DNA): TGTGCCAGCGGACGCGAGGGTAGTACGTCAGCTTTCTTT. It is translated as CASGREGSTSAFF.

This clonotype came up a few times. The rearrangement links TRBV12-3 or TRBV12-4 to TRBJ2-5; 15 bases align to TRBD2. The length of the CDR3 is 14 residues. Trimming removed 10 bases from V and 5 bases from J; junction bases left unmatched: 5. CDR3 sequence (DNA): TGTGCCATAGGACTAGCGGGAGGGTGGGAGACCCAGTACTTC. It codes for CAIGLAGGWETQYF.

This sequence joins TRBV5-1 and TRBJ1-1; tentative D call: TRBD1 (5 bases). Germline-derived CDR1 and CDR2 are SGHRS and YFSETQ. Trimming shortened V by 4 bases and J by 4 bases, and 17 bases separated the two germline ends. This CDR3 spans 15 amino acids. This chain's CDR3 is CASSLGAGGGTEAFF. CDR3 bases: TGCGCCAGCAGCCTGGGAGCCGGGGGGGGCACTGAAGCTTTCTTT.

The chain uses TRBV10-3 and TRBJ1-2; 10 bases are shared with TRBD1. The V gene's germline CDR1 is ENHRY and CDR2 SYGVKD. Unmatched junction bases numbered 12, after V lost 3 bases and J lost 5 bases. CDR3 length: 17 amino acids. CDR3 loop: CAISDTSRGQGRYGYTF. The CDR3 coding sequence is TGTGCCATCAGTGATACCTCCAGGGGACAGGGGCGATATGGCTACACCTTC.

V is TRBV20-1 and J is TRBJ1-6; unclear D gene. Deletions cut 0 bases from V and 5 bases from J, with 17 bases between. This CDR3 comprises 17 residues. CDR1 is DFQATT and CDR2 is SNEGSKA in the germline V gene (reference sequence). CDR3 in DNA: TGCAGTGCTAGAGATTTTGCGGCAGCCTCAAATAATTCACCCCTCCACTTT. Residues: CSARDFAAASNNSPLHF.

The chain has TRBV10-3 and TRBJ2-7, with TRBD1 identical over 7 bases. The CDR3 is 15 amino acids. The trim removed 3 bases at V and 9 bases at J, leaving 14 bases unmatched. CDR1 ENHRY and CDR2 SYGVKD come from the germline V gene. Here the CDR3 DNA reads TGTGCCATCAGTGATTCGGGGACAGATTTGGGAAGGCAGTACTTC. Translation: CAISDSGTDLGRQYF.

As concerns this clonotype: An end of the junction does not agree with germline; a read error may underlie this. This chain connects TRBV6-6 to TRBJ2-1; maybe TRBD1 (6 bases). Germline CDR1 MNHNY, CDR2 SVGAGI (reference sequence). The CDR3 extends over 15 amino acids. The CDR3 sequence is CAGSFIGQMNNEQFF. DNA for the CDR3: TGTGCCGGCAGCTTTATTGGACAGATGAACAATGAGCAGTTCTTC.

V gene TRBV20-1 combines with J gene TRBJ2-5; D possibly corresponds to TRBD2 (5 bases). The CDR3 has 13 residues. V dropped 3 bases and J dropped 6 bases, with 14 bases sitting between them. Per the germline V gene, CDR1 is DFQATT and CDR2 is SNEGSKA (reference sequence). DNA for the CDR3: TGCAGTGCTAGGGCCGGACTTGAGCAGACCCAGTACTTC. It yields the protein CSARAGLEQTQYF.

This clonotype was counted only a few times. This sequence joins TRBV5-1 and TRBJ2-3; the match to TRBD2 covers 7 bases. J lost 4 bases, V lost 0 bases, and 5 bases had no gene match. In germline, CDR1 is SGHRS, CDR2 YFSETQ. The CDR3 runs 15 residues. The CDR3 region has the DNA TGCGCCAGCAGCTTGGTTGCGGGAGAATCAGATACGCAGTATTTT. Its protein product is CASSLVAGESDTQYF.

This clonotype was recorded a few times. This chain connects TRBV20-1 to TRBJ1-5; D possibly corresponds to TRBD1 (6 bases). The V gene's germline CDR1 is DFQATT and CDR2 SNEGSKA (reference sequence). The V gene lost 5 bases and the J gene lost 6 bases, with 20 bases spanning the gap. The CDR3 is 15 residues long. The CDR3 region has the DNA TGCAGTGCTTCCCGGGACACAGGTTTGGGTCAGCCCCAGCATTTT. Amino acid sequence: CSASRDTGLGQPQHF.

CDR3 protein: CSAKTQGLTEAFF. The CDR3 nucleotides read TGCAGTGCAAAGACCCAGGGTTTGACTGAAGCTTTCTTT. The J gene is TRBJ1-1, the V gene TRBV20-1, with TRBD1 as a possible D gene (5 bases). From germline, CDR1 is DFQATT and CDR2 SNEGSKA (reference sequence). Trimming removed 6 bases from V and 5 bases from J, with 16 bases in between. There are 13 residues in the CDR3.

CDR3 amino acids: CASSPSYTGELFF. The CDR3 DNA reads as TGTGCCAGCAGCCCGTCGTATACCGGGGAGCTGTTTTTT. The chain joins TRBV11-3 to TRBJ2-2; D is uncertain. The CDR3 covers 13 residues. In germline, CDR1 is SGHNT, CDR2 YENEEA. The V and J ends lost 5 bases and 5 bases respectively, with 9 bases between them.

CDR3 sequence (DNA): TGTGCCAGCAGTTCCCACGCCGGGACTAGCGGGAGAGAGACCCAGTACTTC. Its protein product is CASSSHAGTSGRETQYF. The chain joins TRBV12-3 or TRBV12-4 to TRBJ2-5; TRBD2 aligns across 14 bases. Trimming at V came to 4 bases and at J to 4 bases, leaving 8 bases not matched to a gene. The CDR3 totals 17 residues.

The rearrangement uses TRBV2 and TRBJ1-1, with a tentative D call TRBD1 (6 bases). V lost 3 bases and J lost 5, with 13 bases in between. Germline-derived CDR1 and CDR2 are SNHLY and FYNNEI. This CDR3 has 14 amino acids. Here the CDR3 DNA reads TGTGCCAGCAGTGAGGAGGGGGGTAGGACTGAAGCTTTCTTT. This gives the protein CASSEEGGRTEAFF.

This clonotype was seen ten or more times. The V gene is TRBV12-3 or TRBV12-4, the J gene TRBJ2-6; TRBD1 matches 7 bases. The CDR3 extends over 17 amino acids. J gave up 0 bases and V 4 bases, and 6 bases lay outside the gene matches. The chain's CDR3 is CASSSRGFLSGANVLTF. The CDR3 DNA reads as TGTGCCAGCAGTTCCAGGGGGTTCCTCTCTGGGGCCAACGTCCTGACTTTC.

About this clonotype: One junction end does not reproduce the germline sequence, and a read error may be involved. The CDR3 region is CASSQRVREGRRDAQYF. CDR3 in DNA: TGTGCCAGCAGCCAGAGGGTCCGGGAGGGCCGTAGAGATGCGCAGTATTTT. The rearrangement uses TRBV12-3 or TRBV12-4 and TRBJ2-3; 8 bases are shared with TRBD2. The CDR3 consists of 17 residues.